The T cell receptor beta chain described here comes from a study of T cells expressing NK-cell markers. Germline values: CDR1 SGHNT, CDR2 YYREEE (reference sequence). The CDR3 loop spans 14 amino acids. TCRdb re-called the 5' RACE reads and gives one entry per CDR3 protein, without DNA. The sample holds 440,000 or so distinct CDR3 sequences. V gene TRBV5-4 combines with J gene TRBJ2-2; the D gene TCRdb calls, TRBD2, cannot be checked with no DNA. The source of this sequence is a woman between 18 and 75 years old in good health. Sequencing was done on a sample of blood T cells: a sorted CD56 or NKG2C T cell subset, CD4+ or CD8+ T cells, or bulk PBMC T cells (not recorded which). The CDR3 sequence: CASSGGAGVGELFF.